Sequencing of this TCR beta chain was carried out in a study of cytomegalovirus exposure and HLA in healthy donors. Study-wide points: A classifier reportedly called cytomegalovirus status with high sensitivity and specificity. Upon later analysis, HLA-associated TCR beta chains proved more clonally expanded than other, equally common chains. Researchers reported in a later analysis that a missense DCLRE1C variant was tied to TCR beta V- and J-gene trimming.

CDR1 is SGHDT and CDR2 is YYEEEE in the germline V gene. V gave up 1 base and J gave up 0 bases; unmatched junction bases: 3. The CDR3 runs 16 residues. PCR used 60 Vbeta primers and 13 Jbeta primers. As handled by the study authors: Around 76 million unique TCR beta chains, some 9.9 million shared, were counted in a later analysis. Repertoires were generated with immunoSEQ multiplex PCR, while TCRdb's copy carries only in-frame clones and drops some. V and J calls plus clone size are reproduced from that table; the DNA served to infer D and trimming. The profile shows 50,000 to 60,000 clones, approximately 80% of them singletons. This clone was seen a handful of times. Its antigen is still unknown.

What was sequenced was PBMCs. The rearrangement joins TRBV5-6 to TRBJ1-4; 7 bases match TRBD1. This receptor was taken from a female donor in good health and CMV-seronegative. CDR3 sequence reads: CASSLLGTATNEKLFF. DNA of the CDR3: TGTGCCAGCAGCTTGCTAGGGACAGCAACTAATGAAAAACTGTTTTTT.